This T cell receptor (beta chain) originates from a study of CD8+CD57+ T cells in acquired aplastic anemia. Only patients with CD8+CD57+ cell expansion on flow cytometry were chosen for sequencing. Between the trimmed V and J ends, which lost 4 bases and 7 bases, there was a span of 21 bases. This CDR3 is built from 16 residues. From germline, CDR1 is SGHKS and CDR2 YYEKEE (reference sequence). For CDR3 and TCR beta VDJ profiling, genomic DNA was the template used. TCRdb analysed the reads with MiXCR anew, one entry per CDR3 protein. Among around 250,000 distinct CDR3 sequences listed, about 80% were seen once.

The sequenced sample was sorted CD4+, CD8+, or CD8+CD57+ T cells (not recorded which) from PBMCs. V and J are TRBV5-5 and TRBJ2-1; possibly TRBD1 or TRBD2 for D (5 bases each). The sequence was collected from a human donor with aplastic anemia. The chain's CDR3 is CASSPTSTGPVNEQFF. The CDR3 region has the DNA TGTGCCAGCAGCCCAACCTCCACGGGGCCGGTAAATGAGCAGTTCTTC.